The 31 T cell receptor beta chains below all came from one sample that was sequenced in a study of blood T cell repertoires in COVID-19. Libraries were prepared by immunoSEQ multiplex PCR; TCRdb keeps only in-frame clonotypes and omits some of them. The sample records 200,000 to 250,000 clones, roughly 90% being singletons. The sequenced sample was peripheral blood. The source is a woman between 40 and 50 years old with acute or convalescent COVID-19.

The chain joins TRBV29-1 to TRBJ2-1, with D maybe TRBD2 (5 bases). The CDR3 extends over 13 amino acids. The germline V gene has CDR1 SQVTM and CDR2 ANQGSEA. Trimming stripped 4 bases from V and 0 bases from J, with 7 bases between. The CDR3 coding sequence is TGCAGCGTTGTGAGGGCCTCCTACAATGAGCAGTTCTTC. This codes for CSVVRASYNEQFF.

This sequence joins TRBV2 and TRBJ1-2; D is unclear. V lost 3 bases, J lost 7 bases, and 3 bases lay in between. Germline loops: CDR1 SNHLY, CDR2 FYNNEI. This CDR3 contains 10 residues. As DNA, the CDR3 is TGTGCCAGCAGTGACGTTGGCTACACCTTC. It translates to CASSDVGYTF.

The rearrangement links TRBV30 to TRBJ2-4; D perhaps matches TRBD1 (5 bases). V was shortened by 1 base and J by 15 bases, with 13 bases between the two germline ends. CDR1 and CDR2 (germline): GTSNPN, SVGIG (reference sequence). This CDR3 has 11 residues. The CDR3 nucleotides are TGTGCCTGGAGTGATAGGGGATGGGCGTACTTC. Protein sequence: CAWSDRGWAYF.

The chain combines TRBV19 with TRBJ1-1; 7 nucleotides align to TRBD1. The germline V gene encodes CDR1 LNHDA and CDR2 SQIVND (reference sequence). The V gene end was trimmed by 7 bases and the J gene end by 3 bases; junction bases not matched to a gene: 5. CDR3 length: 13 amino acids. For the CDR3, the DNA is TGTGCCAGTACCGGACAGGCGGACACTGAAGCTTTCTTT. Translating it yields CASTGQADTEAFF. The full variable domain, in which reference TRBV19 and TRBJ1-1 provide the parts outside the CDR3, is DGGITQSPKYLFRKEGQNVTLSCEQNLNHDAMYWYRQDPGQGLRLIYYSQIVNDFQKGDIAEGYSVSREKKESFPLTVTSAQKNPTAFYLCASTGQADTEAFFGQGTRLTVV.

V is TRBV20-1 and J is TRBJ2-5; D is ambiguous. V was pared by 8 bases and J by 5 bases, with 12 bases between. CDR3 length equals 11 residues. Looked up from germline, CDR1 is DFQATT and CDR2 is SNEGSKA (reference sequence). The CDR3 nucleotides are TGCAGTTCCCCGGCCAGGGAGACCCAGTACTTC. It codes for CSSPARETQYF.

Only one count was recorded for this clone. J is TRBJ2-3 and V is TRBV4-1; D is ambiguous. This CDR3 has 15 amino acids. V was cut by 2 bases and J by 0 bases, with 9 bases left in between. The germline gives CDR1 MGHRA, CDR2 YSYEKL. The CDR3 DNA sequence: TGCGCCAGCAGCCAACCTCAGTCTAGCACAGATACGCAGTATTTT. As protein: CASSQPQSSTDTQYF.

V and J are TRBV15 and TRBJ2-7; tentatively, D is TRBD1 (6 bases). CDR3 length: 15 amino acids. Deletions cut 0 bases from V and 4 bases from J, with 13 bases between. The germline CDR1 and CDR2 sequences are LNHNV and YYDKDF (reference sequence). CDR3 sequence: CATSRDPPGVYEQYV. CDR3 bases: TGTGCCACCAGCAGAGACCCCCCAGGGGTGTACGAGCAGTACGTC.

The J gene is TRBJ2-7, the V gene TRBV11-2; 9 nucleotides align to TRBD2. This CDR3 has 15 residues. From germline, CDR1 is SGHAT and CDR2 FQNNGV. V trimming: 1 base; J trimming: 3 bases; junction bases outside the gene matches: 4. CDR3 loop: CASSLGASGVYEQYV. The DNA of the CDR3 is TGTGCCAGCAGCTTAGGGGCTAGCGGGGTCTACGAGCAGTACGTC.

The chain links TRBV18 to TRBJ1-4; TRBD1 aligns across 9 bases. Germline CDR1 reads KGHSH; CDR2 reads LQKENI. This CDR3 is built from 16 residues. The V gene end was trimmed by 3 bases and the J gene end by 4 bases; junction bases not matched to a gene: 6. CDR3 sequence (DNA): TGTGCCAGCTCACCCCGACAGGGGGGGGTTAATGAAAAACTGTTTTTT. It specifies CASSPRQGGVNEKLFF. The variable domain in full, completed from reference TRBV18 and TRBJ1-4, reads NAGVMQNPRHLVRRRGQEARLRCSPMKGHSHVYWYRQLPEEGLKFMVYLQKENIIDESGMPKERFSAEFPKEGPSILRIQQVVRGDSAAYFCASSPRQGGVNEKLFFGSGTQLSVL.

The chain has TRBV10-1 and TRBJ2-1, with D possibly being TRBD2 (6 bases). There are 16 residues in the CDR3. Trimming stripped 6 bases from V and 0 bases from J, with 15 bases between. Germline V CDR1 and CDR2: WNHNN, SYGVQD (reference sequence). The CDR3 here is CASRVTAGSSYNEQFF. In nucleotides, the CDR3 is TGCGCCAGCAGGGTTACGGCGGGGAGCTCCTACAATGAGCAGTTCTTC.

The V call is TRBV5-1, the J call TRBJ1-1, with 7 bases identical to TRBD1. Germline CDR1 is SGHRS and CDR2 is YFSETQ. V shed 3 bases and J 0 bases; nucleotides not matched to a gene: 2. The CDR3 consists of 14 residues. CDR3 sequence (DNA): TGCGCCAGCAGCTGGGACAGATTGAACACTGAAGCTTTCTTT. This encodes CASSWDRLNTEAFF.

The J gene is TRBJ2-1, the V gene TRBV5-5; D uncertain. This CDR3 region has 16 residues. Trimming pared 1 base from V and 0 bases from J, leaving 11 bases between. The germline gives CDR1 SGHKS, CDR2 YYEKEE (reference sequence). The CDR3 DNA reads as TGTGCCAGCAGCTTGCCGGCGGTTAGCTCCTACAATGAGCAGTTCTTC. This gives the protein CASSLPAVSSYNEQFF.

Comment on this clone: Other DNA sequences of this sample code for an identical CDR3. The chain carries TRBV19 and TRBJ1-1; D is perhaps TRBD1 (5 bases). The V end was cut by 3 bases, the J end by 5 bases, with 7 bases between. The CDR3 extends over 12 amino acids. CDR1 LNHDA and CDR2 SQIVND come from the germline V gene (reference sequence). Written as DNA, the CDR3 is TGTGCCAGTAGTATGGGGGGGACTGAAGCTTTCTTT. This gives the protein CASSMGGTEAFF.

The rearrangement uses TRBV6-5 and TRBJ1-1; possible D gene TRBD1, 6 bases. CDR1 is MNHEY and CDR2 is SVGAGI in the germline V gene. The V and J ends lost 8 bases and 4 bases respectively, with 17 bases between them. The CDR3 length is 14 residues. CDR3 residues: CASGQGRGSTEAFF. The DNA for the CDR3 is TGTGCCAGCGGGCAGGGGCGGGGGAGCACTGAAGCTTTCTTT.

The chain links TRBV11-2 to TRBJ1-4; D possibly corresponds to TRBD1 (6 bases). Germline loops: CDR1 SGHAT, CDR2 FQNNGV. There are 15 residues in the CDR3. Trimming removed 5 bases at V and 3 bases at J, with 13 bases between. CDR3 sequence (DNA): TGTGCCAGCAGCCCAACAGGACAGCCTAATGAAAAACTGTTTTTT. It yields the protein CASSPTGQPNEKLFF.

This clone occurred a few times. The rearrangement joins TRBV11-2 to TRBJ1-1, with D uncertain. Germline V gives CDR1 SGHAT, CDR2 FQNNGV. This CDR3 has 15 amino acids. V was cut by 5 bases and J by 5 bases, with 18 bases left in between. The DNA for the CDR3 is TGTGCCAGCAGCCCTAAGACCACGAGGTGGACTGAAGCTTTCTTT. Translated, it gives CASSPKTTRWTEAFF.

This chain connects TRBV2 to TRBJ1-1; 7 nucleotides agree with TRBD1. Per germline, CDR1 SNHLY and CDR2 FYNNEI. The J segment lost 1 base and the V segment lost 3 bases, leaving 5 bases of the junction unmatched. The CDR3 runs 15 residues. The CDR3 DNA follows: TGTGCCAGCAGTGATATGGACAGGACGAACACTGAAGCTTTCTTT. Its protein is CASSDMDRTNTEAFF.

The chain is built from TRBV7-8 and TRBJ1-5, with D perhaps matching TRBD1 (6 bases). Germline V gives CDR1 SGHVS, CDR2 FQNEAQ. The CDR3 contains 15 residues. The V and J ends lost 5 bases and 8 bases respectively, with 19 bases between them. CDR3 protein: CASSPLWGNREPQHF. As DNA, the CDR3 is TGTGCCAGCAGCCCCCTATGGGGAAACAGGGAGCCCCAGCATTTT.

This chain joins TRBV4-2 and TRBJ1-1; 9 bases map to TRBD1. This CDR3 is built from 15 residues. Germline V gives CDR1 LGHNA, CDR2 YNFKEQ. With V trimmed by 2 bases and J by 10 bases, 11 bases remained unmatched. CDR3 region: CASSQSTGGGAGAFF. The CDR3 nucleotides read TGTGCCAGCAGCCAATCTACAGGGGGCGGAGCGGGAGCTTTCTTT.

A single count supports this clone. The V and J genes are TRBV5-1 and TRBJ2-5; 12 bases are a match to TRBD2. Germline assignment: CDR1 SGHRS and CDR2 YFSETQ. V lost 0 bases to trimming and J lost 0 bases; unmatched junction nucleotides: 9. The CDR3 runs 19 residues. CDR3 residues: CASSLVSWLAGGDQETQYF. In DNA form, the CDR3 reads TGCGCCAGCAGCTTGGTGTCATGGCTAGCGGGGGGGGACCAAGAGACCCAGTACTTC.

The V and J genes are TRBV19 and TRBJ1-6; D perhaps matches TRBD1 (5 bases). Trimming removed 5 bases at V and 0 bases at J, with 17 bases between. CDR3 length: 18 residues. Germline lookup yields CDR1 LNHDA and CDR2 SQIVND (reference sequence). The CDR3 is CASSHFGQISSYNSPLHF. The CDR3, as DNA: TGTGCCAGTAGTCACTTCGGACAAATCAGCTCCTATAATTCACCCCTCCACTTT.

This chain joins TRBV5-1 and TRBJ1-2; TRBD1 might be the D (6 bases). The germline gives CDR1 SGHRS, CDR2 YFSETQ. Trimming left V 0 bases short and J 3 bases short, with 12 bases between. The CDR3 sequence is 15 residues long. CDR3 nucleotides: TGCGCCAGCAGCTTGGCCGGGTCAGGGGACTATGGCTACACCTTC. The encoded protein is CASSLAGSGDYGYTF.

The chain is built from TRBV24-1 and TRBJ2-5, with D possibly being TRBD2 (6 bases). The CDR3 has 14 residues. Germline loops: CDR1 KGHDR, CDR2 SFDVKD. The ends were cut back, 9 bases at V and 5 bases at J, with 18 bases in the middle. The CDR3 nucleotides read TGTGCCACCCGGAGGGAGATCAAGAGGGAGACCCAGTACTTC. Translation: CATRREIKRETQYF.

This clone came up once. This chain's CDR3 is CASSRIRDTGELFF. The CDR3 coding sequence is TGCGCCAGCAGCCGGATCCGGGACACCGGGGAGCTGTTTTTT. This chain links TRBV5-1 with TRBJ2-2; D remains ambiguous. The V end lost 4 bases, the J end lost 3 bases, and 10 bases lay between the germline ends. The CDR3 covers 14 residues. Germline CDR1 SGHRS, CDR2 YFSETQ.

V usage is TRBV3-1 (or the pseudogene TRBV3-2) and J usage is TRBJ2-5, with 11 positions matching TRBD2. Germline V CDR1 and CDR2: LGHDT, YNNKEL (reference sequence). V was pared by 5 bases and J by 2 bases, with 7 bases of the junction left unmatched. This CDR3 has 16 amino acids. CDR3 in amino acids: CASSSRLAGRQETQYF. CDR3 in DNA: TGTGCCAGCAGCTCGCGACTAGCGGGGAGGCAAGAGACCCAGTACTTC.

The chain has TRBV6-4 and TRBJ2-1; 10 bases are shared with TRBD2. V trimming: 2 bases; J trimming: 5 bases; junction bases outside the gene matches: 6. This CDR3 has 16 amino acids. In germline, CDR1 is MRHNA, CDR2 SNTAGT. CDR3 loop: CASSDGAGGPNNEQFF. DNA for the CDR3: TGTGCCAGCAGTGACGGAGCGGGGGGGCCGAACAATGAGCAGTTCTTC.

The rearrangement links TRBV18 to TRBJ1-1; D is perhaps TRBD1 (6 bases). This CDR3 has 15 residues. The germline V gene has CDR1 KGHSH and CDR2 LQKENI. Trimming removed 3 bases from V and 3 bases from J, with 14 bases in between. This CDR3 is CASSPTGMGHTEAFF. The CDR3 DNA sequence: TGTGCCAGCTCACCCACAGGGATGGGCCACACTGAAGCTTTCTTT. The whole variable domain, filled in from reference TRBV18 and TRBJ1-1, reads NAGVMQNPRHLVRRRGQEARLRCSPMKGHSHVYWYRQLPEEGLKFMVYLQKENIIDESGMPKERFSAEFPKEGPSILRIQQVVRGDSAAYFCASSPTGMGHTEAFFGQGTRLTVV.

The chain combines TRBV12-3 or TRBV12-4 with TRBJ2-1, with D maybe TRBD2 (7 bases). The ends were cut back, 6 bases at V and 8 bases at J, with 11 bases in the middle. The CDR3 has 12 amino acids. CDR3 amino acids: CASSIGGDEQFF. CDR3 in DNA: TGTGCCAGCAGCATAGGGGGGGATGAGCAGTTCTTC.

The chain is built from TRBV18 and TRBJ1-1, with 7 bases aligning to TRBD1. Trimming took 3 bases from V and 0 from J; bases not matched to a gene: 7. The CDR3 is 16 residues long. CDR1 KGHSH and CDR2 LQKENI come from the germline V gene. The CDR3 DNA reads TGTGCCAGCTCACCTCCGGGACAGCTATTGAACACTGAAGCTTTCTTT. Translation: CASSPPGQLLNTEAFF. The full variable domain, rest sourced from reference TRBV18 and TRBJ1-1, is NAGVMQNPRHLVRRRGQEARLRCSPMKGHSHVYWYRQLPEEGLKFMVYLQKENIIDESGMPKERFSAEFPKEGPSILRIQQVVRGDSAAYFCASSPPGQLLNTEAFFGQGTRLTVV.

The rearrangement links TRBV3-1 (or the pseudogene TRBV3-2) to TRBJ1-1, with a weak D call TRBD1 (5 bases). The CDR3 loop spans 18 amino acids. Per germline, CDR1 LGHDT and CDR2 YNNKEL (reference sequence). The germline V and J ends were trimmed by 4 bases and 6 bases, with 27 bases remaining between them. The CDR3 bases are TGTGCCAGCAGCCCGACCCCTGGGACTAGGTTTGGGGAGCCTGAAGCTTTCTTT. It encodes CASSPTPGTRFGEPEAFF.

The gene calls are TRBV5-6 and TRBJ2-1; the match to TRBD1 covers 9 bases. Germline V gene lookup returns CDR1 SGHDT and CDR2 YYEEEE. The V segment lost 5 bases and the J segment 4 bases; nucleotides outside the gene matches: 4. This CDR3 comprises 14 residues. In DNA, the CDR3 is TGTGCCAGCAGTGCGGGACAGGGTTACAATGAGCAGTTCTTC. It translates to CASSAGQGYNEQFF. Looking up the rest from reference TRBV5-6 and TRBJ2-1 gives the full variable domain: DAGVTQSPTHLIKTRGQQVTLRCSPKSGHDTVSWYQQALGQGPQFIFQYYEEEERQRGNFPDRFSGHQFPNYSSELNVNALLLGDSALYLCASSAGQGYNEQFFGPGTRLTVL.